Listed below are T cell receptor beta chains from one sample, sequenced in a study of cytomegalovirus exposure and HLA in healthy donors. The repertoire was sequenced with immunoSEQ multiplex PCR; TCRdb's copy has only in-frame clones and lacks some. The sample has fewer than 150,000 clones, roughly 80% seen once. Sequenced sample: PBMCs. The receptors originated from a middle-aged woman in good health and CMV-seropositive. The CDR3 runs from the conserved cysteine through the conserved F or W.

v_call: TRBV6-5
cdr3_aa: CASRWDRLNTEAFF

v_call: TRBV28
cdr3_aa: CASSSSGPNYGYTF

v_call: TRBV27
cdr3_aa: CASSLSGPRQGAMGNGYTF

v_call: TRBV10-2
cdr3_aa: CASSESGTAAAKEQYF

v_call: TRBV10-3
cdr3_aa: CAISDSSTGVQETQYF

v_call: TRBV6-5
cdr3_aa: CASTSGTVSPLHF

v_call: TRBV30
cdr3_aa: CAWSQQGFYGYTF

v_call: TRBV23-1
cdr3_aa: CASSPPGQGEDGNTIYF

v_call: TRBV19
cdr3_aa: CARAPRRYECEGKNTGELFF

v_call: TRBV9
cdr3_aa: CASSVDLGSSYEQYF

v_call: TRBV7-8
cdr3_aa: CASSLDPLHSNEQFF

v_call: TRBV2
cdr3_aa: CASSEGRTNQPQHF

v_call: TRBV2
cdr3_aa: CATRPGQPIAKNIQYF

v_call: TRBV30
cdr3_aa: CAWKGTSGGWGEQFF

v_call: TRBV4-3
cdr3_aa: CASSQDRGILGDSTNEQFF

v_call: TRBV19
cdr3_aa: CASSIVGTGRSNNQPQHF

v_call: TRBV5-1
cdr3_aa: CASSARLAGSYEQYF

v_call: TRBV29-1
cdr3_aa: CSAEDMDSEEQYF

v_call: TRBV2
cdr3_aa: CASSEIRGSDTQYF

v_call: TRBV6-5
cdr3_aa: CASSYTRRQTEAFF

v_call: TRBV5-1
cdr3_aa: CASSLYRGNTEAFF

v_call: TRBV9
cdr3_aa: CASSVGLAGGVDTQYF

v_call: TRBV9
cdr3_aa: CASSAEGTGINEQFF

v_call: TRBV2
cdr3_aa: CASRADVDTQYF

v_call: TRBV5-1
cdr3_aa: CASSLELGGRTGELFF

v_call: TRBV7-2
cdr3_aa: CASSPRTGSLQPQHF

v_call: TRBV6-5
cdr3_aa: CASSFGPRTGYGYTF

v_call: TRBV14
cdr3_aa: CASSRDRGYGYTF

v_call: TRBV19
cdr3_aa: CASSLGVPYGYTF

v_call: TRBV19
cdr3_aa: CASNPTGGSGQPQHF

v_call: TRBV10-3
cdr3_aa: CAISPGMSKAEAFF

v_call: TRBV11-2
cdr3_aa: CASSAITSGALYEQYF

v_call: TRBV10-1
cdr3_aa: CASSDNSYNEQFF

v_call: TRBV27
cdr3_aa: CASPDREWFF

v_call: TRBV2
cdr3_aa: CASSPDRAQETQYF

v_call: TRBV5-3
cdr3_aa: CARSLVAGADQPQHF

v_call: TRBV10-3
cdr3_aa: CAISAGDTQYF

v_call: TRBV6-5
cdr3_aa: CASSIRQGADYGYTF

v_call: TRBV18
cdr3_aa: CASSPDRDVEAFF

v_call: TRBV5-1
cdr3_aa: CASSRSGRVHEQYF

v_call: TRBV5-8
cdr3_aa: CASSRTRGGWDTGELFF

v_call: TRBV5-6
cdr3_aa: CASSWQGSSLGYTF

v_call: TRBV4-2
cdr3_aa: CASSHGGAGRSYEQYF

v_call: TRBV28
cdr3_aa: CASSLSNGGNIQYF

v_call: TRBV2
cdr3_aa: CASSGQFLTEAFF

v_call: TRBV7-2
cdr3_aa: CASSLRGILGNTIYF

v_call: TRBV30
cdr3_aa: CALMRETFRLAGVYEQYF

v_call: TRBV7-7
cdr3_aa: CASSLGSGGVYEQYF

v_call: TRBV6-1
cdr3_aa: CASSFTGWTGELFF

v_call: TRBV5-1
cdr3_aa: CASSFLADSHNEQFF

v_call: TRBV2
cdr3_aa: CASSESGPGGQNIQYF

v_call: TRBV6-1
cdr3_aa: CASSEAAGRENEQFF

v_call: TRBV19
cdr3_aa: CASSPRARVDEKLFF

v_call: TRBV2
cdr3_aa: CASSEKLVSNEQFF